Below are 2 T cell receptor beta chains sequenced from a single sample in a study of brain T cells in children with intractable seizures. The protocol was immunoSEQ multiplex PCR, while the TCRdb copy is restricted to in-frame clones and leaves out a portion. The sample holds under 150,000 clones, roughly 94% seen once. The sample in question was peripheral blood, obtained at surgery. Receptors originate from a boy younger than two with hemimegalencephaly and intractable seizures.

The chain employs TRBV6-1 and TRBJ1-2; tentative D call: TRBD1 (5 bases). The CDR3 contains 14 residues. Per germline, CDR1 MNHNS and CDR2 SASEGT. The germline V and J ends were trimmed by 0 bases and 8 bases, with 13 bases remaining between them. The CDR3 loop is CASSEAGDLGGYTF. In DNA, the CDR3 is TGTGCCAGCAGTGAAGCGGGGGATCTAGGGGGCTACACCTTC.

This chain connects TRBV10-3 to TRBJ1-2; possibly TRBD1 for D (6 bases). V lost 6 bases, J lost 2 bases, and 13 bases lay in between. CDR1 and CDR2 (germline): ENHRY, SYGVKD. This CDR3 comprises 14 residues. The CDR3 region is CAIRATGLNYGYTF. In DNA form, the CDR3 reads TGTGCCATCAGGGCAACAGGGTTAAACTATGGCTACACCTTC.